The clone carrying this T cell receptor beta chain occurred many times. The antigen is not known. Trimming cost V 1 base and J 7 bases; bases outside gene matches: 6. This CDR3 region has 15 residues. Germline CDR1 and CDR2: SGHAT and FQDESV (reference sequence). This sample was included in a study of T cells in Graves' hyperthyroidism and ophthalmopathy. Study results and limitations: Most clonotypes expanded in thyroid above 0.001 were likewise present in blood.

The study included ophthalmopathy patients with Clinical Activity Score at least 3, NOSPECS grade at least 4 and duration under 3 months. Fresh peripheral blood, around 11 ml of it, supplied the PBMCs. RNA transcripts provided the source from which TCR beta CDR3 regions were amplified. In the first-round RT-PCR of the TCR CDR3, the HTBI primer set was used. TCRdb re-called the multiplex PCR reads with MiXCR, one entry per CDR3 protein. The data hold roughly 640,000 distinct CDR3 sequences, with roughly 16% observed a single time. The gene calls are TRBV11-1 and TRBJ2-4; 8 bases agree with TRBD2. The specimen was blood. This receptor was identified in a woman between 40 and 50 years old with Graves' ophthalmopathy. CDR3 coding DNA: TGTGCCAGCAGCTTAGGAAGCGGGAGATGGAACATTCAGTACTTC. Amino acids: CASSLGSGRWNIQYF. The entire variable domain, with the rest obtained from reference TRBV11-1 and TRBJ2-4, is as follows: EAEVAQSPRYKITEKSQAVAFWCDPISGHATLYWYRQILGQGPELLVQFQDESVVDDSQLPKDRFSAERLKGVDSTLKIQPAELGDSAMYLCASSLGSGRWNIQYFGAGTRLSVL.